These 12 T cell receptor beta chains came from one sample sequenced in a study of T cell responses to AZD1222 COVID-19 vaccine. TCRdb's copy holds only in-frame clones and misses some; the assay was immunoSEQ multiplex PCR. The sample shows more than 90,000 clones, about 89% of them seen only once. This specimen consisted of peripheral blood, obtained 28 days after the second AZD1222 dose. All receptors come from an adult who received the AZD1222 COVID-19 vaccine.

The chain joins TRBV2 to TRBJ2-1, with a possible D match to TRBD1 (6 bases). Deletions cut 6 bases from V and 0 bases from J, with 15 bases between. The CDR3 covers 16 residues. Germline V gene data show CDR1 as SNHLY and CDR2 as FYNNEI. The CDR3 DNA reads as TGTGCCAGCAGGCTGACGGGGACACGCTCCTACAATGAGCAGTTCTTC. Translated, it gives CASRLTGTRSYNEQFF.

The chain employs TRBV7-9 and TRBJ1-2; D unclear. Trimming shortened V by 3 bases and J by 2 bases, and 16 bases separated the two germline ends. CDR1 and CDR2 from the germline V gene are SEHNR and FQNEAQ (reference sequence). The CDR3 is made up of 16 amino acids. The CDR3 sequence: CASSFSLVAENYGYTF. The CDR3 coding sequence is TGTGCCAGCAGCTTCAGTCTCGTTGCGGAAAACTATGGCTACACCTTC.

The chain employs TRBV28 and TRBJ1-2; maybe TRBD1 (6 bases). From germline, CDR1 is MDHEN and CDR2 SYDVKM. V was clipped by 4 bases and J by 4 bases, with 7 bases between them. The CDR3 length is 12 residues. The CDR3 DNA reads TGTGCCAGCAGTTCAGGGGTCTATGGCTACACCTTC. It yields the protein CASSSGVYGYTF.

J is TRBJ1-4 and V is TRBV9, with D uncertain. The CDR3 totals 13 residues. V lost 0 bases and J 8 bases, leaving 8 bases between the germline ends. The germline V gene has CDR1 SGDLS and CDR2 YYNGEE. This CDR3 is CASSVDTREKLFF. The CDR3 DNA sequence: TGTGCCAGCAGCGTAGATACTCGGGAAAAACTGTTTTTT.

The J gene is TRBJ1-1, the V gene TRBV6-5, with 8 nucleotides matching TRBD1. V trimming: 2 bases; J trimming: 0 bases; junction bases outside the gene matches: 2. Germline loops: CDR1 MNHEY, CDR2 SVGAGI. This CDR3 has 15 amino acids. CDR3 nucleotides: TGTGCCAGCAGTTACGACAGGGGTGTGAACACTGAAGCTTTCTTT. As protein: CASSYDRGVNTEAFF.

The chain is built from TRBV28 and TRBJ1-5; D is unresolved. Germline V gene lookup returns CDR1 MDHEN and CDR2 SYDVKM. This CDR3 is built from 14 residues. Trimming took off 7 bases at V and 4 bases at J, with 14 bases between the two ends. DNA for the CDR3: TGTGCCAGCAAGGAGGCAGGCTTAAATCAGCCCCAGCATTTT. This encodes CASKEAGLNQPQHF. The entire variable domain, with the rest obtained from reference TRBV28 and TRBJ1-5, is as follows: DVKVTQSSRYLVKRTGEKVFLECVQDMDHENMFWYRQDPGLGLRLIYFSYDVKMKEKGDIPEGYSVSREKKERFSLILESASTNQTSMYLCASKEAGLNQPQHFGDGTRLSIL.

This sequence joins TRBV5-8 and TRBJ2-5; tentatively, D is TRBD2 (5 bases). CDR3 length: 15 amino acids. V shed 9 bases and J shed 4 bases, with 22 bases lying between them. Germline CDR1 reads SGHTS; CDR2 reads YDEGEE. CDR3 loop: CATAVGAMLAETQYF. As DNA, the CDR3 is TGTGCCACGGCCGTGGGAGCGATGTTGGCAGAGACCCAGTACTTC.

V usage is TRBV19 and J usage is TRBJ2-3; D may match TRBD1 or TRBD2 (5 bases each). The CDR3 runs 13 residues. Germline-derived CDR1 and CDR2 are LNHDA and SQIVND (reference sequence). The V end lost 11 bases, the J end lost 5 bases, and 17 bases lay between the germline ends. This chain's CDR3 is CAPQTGPRDTQYF. The CDR3 bases are TGTGCCCCCCAGACGGGGCCAAGAGATACGCAGTATTTT.

This clone has a single count. This chain connects TRBV5-6 to TRBJ2-6; D gene unclear. Germline CDR1 is SGHDT and CDR2 is YYEEEE. Trimming took off 0 bases at V and 5 bases at J, with 18 bases between the two ends. The CDR3 totals 18 residues. CDR3 in DNA: TGTGCCAGCAGCTTGGTGGGTCGTACCGATAAGAGGGCCAACGTCCTGACTTTC. Translating it yields CASSLVGRTDKRANVLTF.

The chain links TRBV30 to TRBJ1-4; 9 bases are shared with TRBD1. This CDR3 region has 14 residues. Losses at the gene ends were 1 base for V and 8 bases for J; bases not matched to a gene: 5. Looked up from germline, CDR1 is GTSNPN and CDR2 is SVGIG (reference sequence). This CDR3 is CAWSDGTGNEKLFF. The DNA of the CDR3 is TGTGCCTGGAGTGACGGGACAGGGAACGAAAAACTGTTTTTT.

The chain is built from TRBV7-9 and TRBJ1-2; 7 positions match TRBD1. The trim removed 5 bases at V and 2 bases at J, leaving 8 bases unmatched. The germline V gene has CDR1 SEHNR and CDR2 FQNEAQ (reference sequence). There are 15 residues in the CDR3. The CDR3 DNA reads TGTGCCAGCAGCCCCAACAGGGGCCAGAACTATGGCTACACCTTC. It encodes CASSPNRGQNYGYTF.

The V and J genes are TRBV7-2 and TRBJ2-5, with 15 nucleotides matching TRBD2. The trim removed 5 bases at V and 0 bases at J, leaving 4 bases unmatched. The CDR3 runs 17 residues. Germline CDR1 reads SGHTA; CDR2 reads FQGNSA. The CDR3 protein is CASSAGLAGGYQETQYF. CDR3 DNA sequence: TGTGCCAGCAGCGCGGGACTAGCGGGAGGATACCAAGAGACCCAGTACTTC.